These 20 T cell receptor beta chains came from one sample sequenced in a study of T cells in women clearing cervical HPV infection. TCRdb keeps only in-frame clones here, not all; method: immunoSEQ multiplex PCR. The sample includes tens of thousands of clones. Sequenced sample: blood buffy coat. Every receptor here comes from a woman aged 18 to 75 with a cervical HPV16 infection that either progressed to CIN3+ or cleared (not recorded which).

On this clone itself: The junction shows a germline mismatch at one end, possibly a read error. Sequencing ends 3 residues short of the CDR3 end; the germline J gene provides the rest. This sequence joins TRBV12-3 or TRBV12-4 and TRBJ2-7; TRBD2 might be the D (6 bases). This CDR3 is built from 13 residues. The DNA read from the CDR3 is TGTTCCAGCAGTTCAGGGACTCCCCACGAG. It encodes CSSSSGTPHE. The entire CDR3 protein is CSSSSGTPHEQYF.

The CDR3 loop reads CASGNSGRPQHF. Incomplete CDR3 DNA: TGTGCCAGCGGAAACAGCGGGCGGCCC. The V gene is TRBV6-2 or TRBV6-3, the J gene TRBJ1-5, with D uncertain. The read terminates 3 residues ahead of where the CDR3 ends, so the germline J gene completes it. This CDR3 has 12 amino acids. The V gene's germline CDR1 is MNHEY and CDR2 SVGEGT. The V gene lost 8 bases and the J gene lost 9 bases, with 14 bases spanning the gap.

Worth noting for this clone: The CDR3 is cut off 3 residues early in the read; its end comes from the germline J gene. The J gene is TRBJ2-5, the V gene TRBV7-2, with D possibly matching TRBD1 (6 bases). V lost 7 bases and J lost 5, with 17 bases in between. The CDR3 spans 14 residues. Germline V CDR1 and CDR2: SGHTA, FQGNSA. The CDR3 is CASTTQGKGETQYF. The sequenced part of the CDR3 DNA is TGTGCCAGCACCACGCAGGGGAAAGGGGAGACC.

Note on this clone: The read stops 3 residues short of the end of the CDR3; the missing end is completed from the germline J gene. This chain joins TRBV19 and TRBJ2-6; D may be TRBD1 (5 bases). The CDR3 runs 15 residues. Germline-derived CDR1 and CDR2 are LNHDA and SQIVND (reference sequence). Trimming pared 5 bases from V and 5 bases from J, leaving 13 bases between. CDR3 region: CASSLLDSRANVLTF. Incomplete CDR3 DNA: TGTGCCAGTAGTCTCCTAGACAGCCGGGCCAACGTC. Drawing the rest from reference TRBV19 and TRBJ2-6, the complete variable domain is DGGITQSPKYLFRKEGQNVTLSCEQNLNHDAMYWYRQDPGQGLRLIYYSQIVNDFQKGDIAEGYSVSREKKESFPLTVTSAQKNPTAFYLCASSLLDSRANVLTFGAGSRLTVL.

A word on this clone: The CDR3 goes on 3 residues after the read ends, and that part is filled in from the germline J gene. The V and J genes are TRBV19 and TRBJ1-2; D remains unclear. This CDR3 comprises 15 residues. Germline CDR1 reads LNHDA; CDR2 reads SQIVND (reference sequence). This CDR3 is CASSISGSGNYDYTF. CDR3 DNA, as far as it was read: TGTGCCAGTAGTATTTCGGGTAGCGGGAACTACGAC.

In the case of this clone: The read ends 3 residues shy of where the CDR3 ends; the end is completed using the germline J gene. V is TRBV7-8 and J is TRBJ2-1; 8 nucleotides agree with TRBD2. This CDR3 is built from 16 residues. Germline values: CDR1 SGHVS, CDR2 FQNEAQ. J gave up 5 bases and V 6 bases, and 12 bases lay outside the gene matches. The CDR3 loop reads CASRSHSGVLNNEQFF. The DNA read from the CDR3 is TGTGCCAGCAGGTCTCATAGCGGGGTCTTGAACAATGAG.

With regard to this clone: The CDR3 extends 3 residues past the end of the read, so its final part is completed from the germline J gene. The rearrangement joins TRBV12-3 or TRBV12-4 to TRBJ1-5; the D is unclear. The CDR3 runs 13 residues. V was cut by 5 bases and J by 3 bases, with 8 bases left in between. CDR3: CASSRSLNQPQHF. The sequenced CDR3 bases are TGTGCCAGCAGTCGTTCCCTCAATCAGCCC.

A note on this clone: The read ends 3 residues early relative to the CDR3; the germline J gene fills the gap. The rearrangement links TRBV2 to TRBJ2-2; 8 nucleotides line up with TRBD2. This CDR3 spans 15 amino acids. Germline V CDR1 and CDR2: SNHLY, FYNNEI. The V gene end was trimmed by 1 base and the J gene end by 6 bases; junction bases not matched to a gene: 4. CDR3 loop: CASSEVTGGAGELFF. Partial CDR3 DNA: TGTGCCAGCAGTGAAGTAACGGGGGGGGCCGGGGAG.

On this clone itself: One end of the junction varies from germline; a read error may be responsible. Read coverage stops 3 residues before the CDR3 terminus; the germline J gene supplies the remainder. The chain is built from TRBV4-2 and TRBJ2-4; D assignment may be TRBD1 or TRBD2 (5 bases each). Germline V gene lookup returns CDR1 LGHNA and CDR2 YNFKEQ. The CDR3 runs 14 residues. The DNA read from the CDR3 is TGCGCCAGCAGTCGCGAGGGGGCCAAAAACATT. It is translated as CASSREGAKNI. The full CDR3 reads CASSREGAKNIQYF.

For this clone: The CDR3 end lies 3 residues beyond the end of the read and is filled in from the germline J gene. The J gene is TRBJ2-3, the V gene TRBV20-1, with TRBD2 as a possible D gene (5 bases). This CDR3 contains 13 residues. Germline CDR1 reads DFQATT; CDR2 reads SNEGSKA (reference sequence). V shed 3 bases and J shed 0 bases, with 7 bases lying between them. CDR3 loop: CSARRASTDTQYF. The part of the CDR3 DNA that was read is TGCAGTGCTAGGCGGGCTAGCACAGATACG.

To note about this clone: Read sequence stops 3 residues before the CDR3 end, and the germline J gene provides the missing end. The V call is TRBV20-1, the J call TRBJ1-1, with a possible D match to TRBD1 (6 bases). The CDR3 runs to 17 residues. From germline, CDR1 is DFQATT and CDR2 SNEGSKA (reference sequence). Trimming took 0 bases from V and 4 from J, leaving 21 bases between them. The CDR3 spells CSARDISGGGAGTEAFF. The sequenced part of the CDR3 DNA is TGCAGTGCTAGAGACATCTCGGGGGGCGGCGCGGGCACTGAA.

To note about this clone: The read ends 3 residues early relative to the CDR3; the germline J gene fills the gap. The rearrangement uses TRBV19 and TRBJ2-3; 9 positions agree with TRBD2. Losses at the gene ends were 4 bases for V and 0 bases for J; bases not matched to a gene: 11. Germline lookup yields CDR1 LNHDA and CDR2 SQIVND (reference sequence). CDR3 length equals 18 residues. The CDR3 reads CASSTPPSGTPSTDTQYF. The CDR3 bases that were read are TGTGCCAGTAGTACCCCTCCTAGCGGGACGCCTAGCACAGATACG. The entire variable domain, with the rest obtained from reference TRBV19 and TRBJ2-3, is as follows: DGGITQSPKYLFRKEGQNVTLSCEQNLNHDAMYWYRQDPGQGLRLIYYSQIVNDFQKGDIAEGYSVSREKKESFPLTVTSAQKNPTAFYLCASSTPPSGTPSTDTQYFGPGTRLTVL.

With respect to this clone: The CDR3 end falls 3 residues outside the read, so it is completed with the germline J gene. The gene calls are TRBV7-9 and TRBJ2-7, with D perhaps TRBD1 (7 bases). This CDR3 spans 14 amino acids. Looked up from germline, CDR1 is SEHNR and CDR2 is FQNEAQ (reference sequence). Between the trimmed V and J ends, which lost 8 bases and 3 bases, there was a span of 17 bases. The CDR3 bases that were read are TGTGCCAGCGGACTAACAGGGGTAATCTACGAG. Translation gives CASGLTGVIYE. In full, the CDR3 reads CASGLTGVIYEQYF.

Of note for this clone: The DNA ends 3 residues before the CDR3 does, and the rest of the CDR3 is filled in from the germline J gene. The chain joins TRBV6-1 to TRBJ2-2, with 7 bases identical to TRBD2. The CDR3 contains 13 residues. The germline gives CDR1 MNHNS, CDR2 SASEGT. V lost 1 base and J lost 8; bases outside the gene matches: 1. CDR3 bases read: TGTGCCAGCAGTGAAGAACTAGCGGGGGAG. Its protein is CASSEELAGE. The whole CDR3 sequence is CASSEELAGELFF.

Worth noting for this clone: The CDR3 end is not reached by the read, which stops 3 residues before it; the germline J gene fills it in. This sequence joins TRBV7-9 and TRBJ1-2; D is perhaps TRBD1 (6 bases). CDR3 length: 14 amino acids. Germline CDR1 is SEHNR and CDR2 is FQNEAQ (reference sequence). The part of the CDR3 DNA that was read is TGTGCCAGCAGCTTTCGACAGGCCACAGATACC. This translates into CASSFRQATDT. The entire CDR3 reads CASSFRQATDTYTF.

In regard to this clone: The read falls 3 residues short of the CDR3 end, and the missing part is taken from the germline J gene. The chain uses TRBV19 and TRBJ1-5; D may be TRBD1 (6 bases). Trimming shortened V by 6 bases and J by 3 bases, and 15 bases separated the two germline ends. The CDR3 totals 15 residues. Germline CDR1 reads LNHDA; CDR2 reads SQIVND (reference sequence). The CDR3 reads CASSPGQPLNQPQHF. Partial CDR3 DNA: TGTGCCAGTAGCCCCGGACAGCCCCTCAATCAGCCC. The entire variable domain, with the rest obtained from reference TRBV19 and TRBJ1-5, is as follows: DGGITQSPKYLFRKEGQNVTLSCEQNLNHDAMYWYRQDPGQGLRLIYYSQIVNDFQKGDIAEGYSVSREKKESFPLTVTSAQKNPTAFYLCASSPGQPLNQPQHFGDGTRLSIL.

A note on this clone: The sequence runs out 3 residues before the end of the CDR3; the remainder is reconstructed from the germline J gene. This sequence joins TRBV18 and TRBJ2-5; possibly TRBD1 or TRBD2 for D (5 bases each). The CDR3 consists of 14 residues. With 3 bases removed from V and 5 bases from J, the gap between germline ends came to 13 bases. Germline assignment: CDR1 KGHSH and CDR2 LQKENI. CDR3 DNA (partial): TGTGCCAGCTCACCCACCCCAGAGGGGGAGACC. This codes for CASSPTPEGET. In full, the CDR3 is CASSPTPEGETQYF.

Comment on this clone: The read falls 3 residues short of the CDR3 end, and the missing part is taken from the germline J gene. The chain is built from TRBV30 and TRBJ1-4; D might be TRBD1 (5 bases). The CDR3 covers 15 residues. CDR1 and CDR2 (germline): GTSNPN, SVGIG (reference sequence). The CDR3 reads CAWRRPALGANVLFF. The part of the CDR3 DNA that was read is TGTGCCTGGAGGCGGCCCGCTCTTGGGGCCAACGTA.

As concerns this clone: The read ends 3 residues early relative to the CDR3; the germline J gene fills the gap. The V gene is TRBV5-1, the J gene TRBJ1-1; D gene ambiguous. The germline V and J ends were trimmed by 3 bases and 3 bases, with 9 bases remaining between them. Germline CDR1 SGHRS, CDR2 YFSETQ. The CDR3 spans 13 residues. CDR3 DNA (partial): TGCGCCAGCAGCTCCCCGGGGTACACTGAA. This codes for CASSSPGYTE. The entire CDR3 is CASSSPGYTEAFF.

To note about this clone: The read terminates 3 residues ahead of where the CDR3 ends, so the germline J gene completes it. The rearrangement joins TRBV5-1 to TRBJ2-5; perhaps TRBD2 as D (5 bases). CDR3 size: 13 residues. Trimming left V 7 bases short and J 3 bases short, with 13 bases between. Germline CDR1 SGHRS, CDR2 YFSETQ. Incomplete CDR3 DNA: TGCGCCAGCGGTTCCTCAGCGGAAGAGACC. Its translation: CASGSSAEET. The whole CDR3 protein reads CASGSSAEETQYF.